This T cell receptor (beta chain) stems from a study of T cells after yellow fever vaccination. As for the study in general: Fractions of limited cellularity were prepared by means of SMART-Seq v4 Ultra Low Input. General study results and limits: After the booster, about 95% of CD4 and about nine tenths of CD8 primary-response clones were re-detected.

This clonotype was detected many times. As yet, its antigen is unknown. V was cut by 6 bases and J by 4 bases, with 15 bases left in between. The CDR3 consists of 14 residues. Template switching by 5'RACE produced TCR cDNA, adding a universal primer site and UMIs. TCRdb re-analysed the 5' RACE reads in MiXCR, keeping a single row per CDR3 protein. Altogether about 50,000 distinct CDR3 sequences are present, around 7% being singletons, with the ten largest covering 28%. This chain joins TRBV12-3 or TRBV12-4 and TRBJ2-5; perhaps TRBD1 as D (5 bases). This clonotype was sampled from a man between 18 and 35 years old who received the YFV17D yellow fever vaccine. Sequencing was performed on CD8+ T cells sorted from PBMCs, taken approximately 16 days after the first yellow fever vaccination. CDR3 nucleotide sequence: TGTGCCAGCAGCACCGACAGAGGTGGAGAGACCCAGTACTTC. Its protein product is CASSTDRGGETQYF.